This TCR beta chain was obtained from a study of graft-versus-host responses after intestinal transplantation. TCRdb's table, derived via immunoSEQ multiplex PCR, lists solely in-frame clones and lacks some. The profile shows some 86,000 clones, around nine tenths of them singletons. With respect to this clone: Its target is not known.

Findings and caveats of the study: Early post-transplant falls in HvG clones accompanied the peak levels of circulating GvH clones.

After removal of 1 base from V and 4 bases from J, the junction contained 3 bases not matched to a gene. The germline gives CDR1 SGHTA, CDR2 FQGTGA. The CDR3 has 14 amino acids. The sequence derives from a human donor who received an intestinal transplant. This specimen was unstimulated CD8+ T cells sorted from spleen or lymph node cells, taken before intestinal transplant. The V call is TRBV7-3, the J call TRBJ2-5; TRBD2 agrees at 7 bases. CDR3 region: CASSLNGGSETQYF. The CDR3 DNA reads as TGTGCCAGCAGCTTAAACGGGGGGTCAGAGACCCAGTACTTC.